The clone carrying this T cell receptor (beta chain) was counted between two and nine times. Preparation of the TCRbeta library was carried out with unique molecular identifiers. TCRdb reanalysed the PCR reads using MiXCR and keeps one entry per CDR3 protein. The data contain around 340,000 distinct CDR3 sequences, roughly 15% of them seen just once; the ten biggest clones take up over 3.5%. These data originate in a study of T-cell reconstitution after alpha-beta-depleted transplantation in children. Germline CDR1 SGHAT, CDR2 FQNNGV. The V end lost 5 bases, the J end lost 3 bases, and 13 bases lay between the germline ends. The CDR3 has 15 amino acids.

Sample: PBMCs, taken from the stem cell graft. The chain couples TRBV11-2 to TRBJ1-4; tentative D call: TRBD1 (6 bases). This TCR came from a human donor who donated a stem cell graft to a child with Fanconi anemia. The DNA for the CDR3 is TGTGCCAGCAGCCTGCGGACAGCTGCTAATGAAAAACTGTTTTTT. Its translation is CASSLRTAANEKLFF.